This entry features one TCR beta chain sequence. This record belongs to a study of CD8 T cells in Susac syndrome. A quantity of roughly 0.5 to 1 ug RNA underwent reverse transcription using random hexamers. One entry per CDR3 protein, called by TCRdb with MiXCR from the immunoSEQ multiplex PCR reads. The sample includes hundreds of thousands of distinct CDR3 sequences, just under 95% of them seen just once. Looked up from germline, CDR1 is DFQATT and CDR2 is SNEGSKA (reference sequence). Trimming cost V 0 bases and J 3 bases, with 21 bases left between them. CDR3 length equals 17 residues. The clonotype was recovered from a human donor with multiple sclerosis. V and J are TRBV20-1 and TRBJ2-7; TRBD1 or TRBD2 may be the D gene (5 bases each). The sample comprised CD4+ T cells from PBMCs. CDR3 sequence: CSARDLVPGPSYYEQYF. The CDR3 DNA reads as TGCAGTGCTAGAGATTTAGTTCCGGGACCCTCGTACTACGAGCAGTACTTC.